The 2 T cell receptor beta chains presented below share a single source sample, sequenced in a study of T cells in Graves' hyperthyroidism and ophthalmopathy (dated by TCRdb to about 2019). Libraries were prepared through multiplex PCR. TCRdb records Illumina HiSeq 2000 as the sequencer. Amplification of TCR beta CDR3 regions was carried out from RNA transcripts. The first round of RT-PCR for the TCR CDR3 was performed with the HTBI primer set and the Qiagen OneStep RT-PCR kit. Through fastp at Q25 and MiXCR, TCRdb rebuilt clones from the public reads, retaining in-frame beta chains. Identical CDR3 protein sequences are pooled into one entry, listed with their most common genes and DNA. Recorded for this sample are some 740,000 distinct CDR3 sequences; approximately 15% of them occurred a single time. Of the sample, roughly 10% is held by the ten largest clones. Sequencing was performed on blood. Receptor source: a woman in her late teens or twenties with Graves' hyperthyroidism.

This clonotype was found many times. V gene TRBV30 combines with J gene TRBJ2-1, with 11 bases matching TRBD2. The CDR3 sequence is 13 residues long. Germline loops: CDR1 GTSNPN, CDR2 SVGIG (reference sequence). Losses at the gene ends were 4 bases for V and 9 bases for J; bases not matched to a gene: 5. CDR3 protein: CAWKLAGVIEQFF. The CDR3 nucleotides are TGTGCCTGGAAACTAGCGGGAGTTATTGAGCAGTTCTTC.

The sample holds many counts of this clonotype. This chain connects TRBV20-1 to TRBJ1-4, with 9 bases fitting TRBD1. In germline, CDR1 is DFQATT, CDR2 SNEGSKA (reference sequence). The length of the CDR3 is 15 residues. With 0 bases clipped from V and 8 bases from J, the junction kept 7 bases outside the gene matches. The CDR3: CSARDLETGGEKLFF. DNA for the CDR3: TGCAGTGCTAGAGATCTCGAAACAGGGGGCGAAAAACTGTTTTTT.